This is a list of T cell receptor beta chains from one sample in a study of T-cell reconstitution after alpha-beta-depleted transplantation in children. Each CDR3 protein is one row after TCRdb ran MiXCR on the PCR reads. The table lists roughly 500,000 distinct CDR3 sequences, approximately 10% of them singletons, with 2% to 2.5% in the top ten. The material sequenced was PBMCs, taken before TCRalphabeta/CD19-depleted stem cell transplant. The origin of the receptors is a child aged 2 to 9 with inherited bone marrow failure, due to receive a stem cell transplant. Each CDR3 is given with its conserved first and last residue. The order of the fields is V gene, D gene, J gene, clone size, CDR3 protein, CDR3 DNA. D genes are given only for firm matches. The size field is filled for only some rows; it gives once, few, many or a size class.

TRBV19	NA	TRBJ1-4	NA	CASKISGGKEKLFF	TGTGCCAGTAAAATATCCGGAGGGAAGGAAAAACTGTTTTTT
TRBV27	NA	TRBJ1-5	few	CASSLVYRGGDTNQPQHF	TGTGCCAGCAGTTTGGTTTATCGTGGGGGCGACACGAATCAGCCCCAGCATTTT
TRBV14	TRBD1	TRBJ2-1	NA	CASSTSTGKDWNEQFF	TGTGCCAGCAGCACCTCGACAGGGAAGGATTGGAATGAGCAGTTCTTC
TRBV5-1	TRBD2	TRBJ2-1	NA	CASSWNPLAGGPNEQFF	TGCGCCAGCAGCTGGAACCCACTAGCGGGAGGGCCGAATGAGCAGTTCTTC
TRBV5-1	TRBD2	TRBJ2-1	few	CASSPGEGYNEQFF	TGCGCCAGCAGCCCCGGGGAGGGCTACAATGAGCAGTTCTTC
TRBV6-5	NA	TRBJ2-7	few	CASSYSSGGFYEQYF	TGTGCCAGCAGTTACTCGAGCGGCGGGTTCTACGAGCAGTACTTC
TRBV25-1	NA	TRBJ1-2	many	CASSEYVGSGYTF	TGTGCCAGCAGTGAATATGTAGGGAGCGGCTACACCTTC
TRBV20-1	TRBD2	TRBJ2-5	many	CSAPDGGDQETQYF	TGCAGTGCACCCGACGGGGGGGACCAAGAGACCCAGTACTTC
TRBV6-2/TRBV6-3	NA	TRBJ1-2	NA	CASRRDTNYGYTF	TGTGCCAGCAGGCGGGACACTAACTATGGCTACACCTTC
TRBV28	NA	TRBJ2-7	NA	CASSFRLVAYEQYF	TGTGCCAGCAGTTTTCGACTAGTTGCCTACGAGCAGTACTTC
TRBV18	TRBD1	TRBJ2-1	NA	CAGSGGGYNEQFF	TGTGCCGGATCAGGGGGCGGATACAATGAGCAGTTCTTC
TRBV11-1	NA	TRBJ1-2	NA	CSSSLGSQGNHYGYTF	TGTTCCAGCAGCTTAGGGTCCCAGGGGAACCACTATGGCTACACCTTC
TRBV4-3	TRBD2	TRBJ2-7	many	CASSQETGTSVAYEQYF	TGCGCCAGCAGCCAAGAGACCGGGACTAGCGTTGCCTACGAGCAGTACTTC
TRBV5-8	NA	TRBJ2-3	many	CASSFWRTNTQYF	TGTGCCAGCAGCTTCTGGAGGACCAATACGCAGTATTTT
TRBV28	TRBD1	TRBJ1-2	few	CASSSTLRQGAVYGYTF	TGTGCCAGCAGTTCTACCCTGCGACAGGGGGCCGTCTATGGCTACACCTTC
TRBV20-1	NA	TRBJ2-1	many	CSASYELYEQFF	TGCAGTGCCAGTTACGAGCTCTATGAGCAGTTCTTC
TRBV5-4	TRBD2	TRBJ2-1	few	CASRETSRPYNEQFF	TGTGCCAGCAGGGAGACTAGCAGGCCCTACAATGAGCAGTTCTTC
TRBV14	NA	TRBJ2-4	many	CASSQAGTLGLTYF	TGTGCCAGCAGCCAAGCAGGGACTCTAGGTCTAACATACTTC
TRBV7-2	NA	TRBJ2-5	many	CASSLSHQETQYF	TGTGCCAGCAGCTTATCCCACCAAGAGACCCAGTACTTC
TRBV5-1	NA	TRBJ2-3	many	CASSFRQNTDTQYF	TGCGCCAGCAGCTTTCGACAGAACACAGATACGCAGTATTTT
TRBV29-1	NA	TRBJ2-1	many	CSVGGSRGPYNEQFF	TGCAGCGTTGGGGGTAGTAGGGGCCCCTACAATGAGCAGTTCTTC
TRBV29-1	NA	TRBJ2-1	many	CSVGGTAEAYNEQFF	TGCAGCGTTGGGGGGACGGCCGAAGCCTACAATGAGCAGTTCTTC
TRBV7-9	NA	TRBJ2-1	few	CASSLKYPGRSGDEQFF	TGTGCCAGCAGCCTAAAGTATCCGGGCCGGAGTGGGGATGAGCAGTTCTTC
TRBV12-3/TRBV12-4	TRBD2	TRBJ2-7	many	CASSWGLAGEEEQYF	TGTGCCAGCAGTTGGGGACTAGCGGGAGAGGAAGAGCAGTACTTC
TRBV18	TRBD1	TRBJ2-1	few	CASSPRTGTGDMVQFF	TGTGCCAGCTCACCCCGGACCGGGACAGGGGACATGGTGCAGTTCTTC
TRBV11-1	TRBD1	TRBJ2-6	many	CASRAGTGISSGANVLTF	TGTGCCAGCAGAGCCGGGACAGGGATCTCCTCTGGGGCCAACGTCCTGACTTTC
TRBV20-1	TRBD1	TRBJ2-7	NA	CSAPRQGINEQYF	TGCAGTGCTCCTCGACAGGGCATAAACGAGCAGTACTTC
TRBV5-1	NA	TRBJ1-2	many	CASSLASGGSSYGYTF	TGCGCCAGCAGCTTGGCCTCGGGCGGGTCGAGCTATGGCTACACCTTC
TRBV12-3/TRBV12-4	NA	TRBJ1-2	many	CASSQNRGFYGYTF	TGTGCCAGCAGCCAGAACCGGGGCTTCTATGGCTACACCTTC
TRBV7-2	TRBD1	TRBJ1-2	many	CASSPGQVGYTF	TGTGCCAGCAGCCCCGGACAGGTGGGCTACACCTTC
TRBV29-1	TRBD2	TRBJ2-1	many	CSVRYSGRAEDEQFF	TGCAGCGTTCGCTATAGCGGGAGGGCCGAGGATGAGCAGTTCTTC
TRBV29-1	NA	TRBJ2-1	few	CSAGGLVVNEQFF	TGCAGCGCTGGGGGTCTAGTGGTGAATGAGCAGTTCTTC
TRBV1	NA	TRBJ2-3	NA	CASSEELLVASVTDTQYF	TGTGCCAGCAGTGAAGAGCTTCTGGTTGCTAGCGTCACAGATACGCAGTATTTT
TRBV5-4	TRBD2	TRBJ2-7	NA	CASSKIGLAGGEQYF	TGTGCCAGCAGCAAAATAGGACTAGCGGGAGGCGAGCAGTACTTC
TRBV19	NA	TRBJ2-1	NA	CASSDVFSRQTYNEQFF	TGTGCCAGTAGCGACGTATTCTCGAGACAGACCTACAATGAGCAGTTCTTC
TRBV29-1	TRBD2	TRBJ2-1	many	CSSLAGAYNEQFF	TGCAGCTCTCTAGCGGGAGCCTACAATGAGCAGTTCTTC
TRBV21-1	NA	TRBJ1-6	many	CASSRSRLSSYNSPLHF	TGTGCCAGCAGCAGAAGCAGGCTGAGCTCCTATAATTCACCCCTCCACTTT
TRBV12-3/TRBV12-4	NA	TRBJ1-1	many	CASSLYAGRAFF	TGTGCCAGCAGTTTATACGCAGGGAGGGCTTTCTTT
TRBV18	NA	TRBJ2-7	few	CASSPTSGTAYEQYF	TGTGCCAGCTCACCAACGAGCGGGACAGCCTACGAGCAGTACTTC
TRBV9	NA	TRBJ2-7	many	CASSVGPAALGEQYF	TGTGCCAGCAGCGTAGGACCAGCGGCTTTAGGCGAGCAGTACTTC
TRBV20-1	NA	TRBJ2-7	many	CSAPTGLSYEQYF	TGCAGTGCGCCGACAGGCCTCTCCTACGAGCAGTACTTC
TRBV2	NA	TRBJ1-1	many	CASSDFRRNTEAFF	TGTGCCAGCAGTGATTTTCGCAGGAACACTGAAGCTTTCTTT
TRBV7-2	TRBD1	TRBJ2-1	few	CASSFPGTAYNEQFF	TGTGCCAGCAGCTTCCCCGGGACAGCCTACAATGAGCAGTTCTTC
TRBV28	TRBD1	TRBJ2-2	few	CASSPGDSSNTGELFF	TGTGCCAGCAGTCCCGGGGACAGTTCGAACACCGGGGAGCTGTTTTTT
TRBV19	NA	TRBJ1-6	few	CASGQSSYNSPLHF	TGTGCCAGTGGACAGAGCTCCTATAATTCACCCCTCCACTTT
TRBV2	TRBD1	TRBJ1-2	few	CATHYPTGTDGYTF	TGTGCCACCCATTACCCGACAGGGACTGATGGCTACACCTTC
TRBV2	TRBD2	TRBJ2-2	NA	CASREGRTGELFF	TGTGCCAGCCGGGAGGGACGGACCGGGGAGCTGTTTTTT
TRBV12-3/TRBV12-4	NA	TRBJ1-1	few	CASRTGHPNTEAFF	TGTGCCAGCAGAACGGGACACCCGAACACTGAAGCTTTCTTT
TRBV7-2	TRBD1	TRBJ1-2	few	CASSLQGPSYGYTF	TGTGCCAGCAGCCTACAGGGGCCCAGCTATGGCTACACCTTC
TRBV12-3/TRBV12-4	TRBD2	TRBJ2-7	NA	CASSLTGTSHEQYF	TGTGCCAGCAGTTTAACCGGGACTAGCCACGAGCAGTACTTC
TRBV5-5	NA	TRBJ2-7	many	CASSLVRDEQYF	TGTGCCAGCAGCTTGGTGCGGGACGAGCAGTACTTC
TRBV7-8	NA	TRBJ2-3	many	CASSLGHLRTDTQYF	TGTGCCAGCAGCTTAGGACACCTACGCACAGATACGCAGTATTTT
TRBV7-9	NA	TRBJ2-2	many	CASSSPPGGDTGELFF	TGTGCCAGCAGCTCTCCCCCCGGAGGGGACACCGGGGAGCTGTTTTTT
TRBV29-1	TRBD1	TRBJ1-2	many	CSVSGQAALYGYTF	TGCAGCGTCTCGGGACAGGCGGCCCTCTATGGCTACACCTTC
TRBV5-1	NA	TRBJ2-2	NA	CASSLGEVDAGELFF	TGCGCCAGCAGCTTGGGTGAGGTGGATGCCGGGGAGCTGTTTTTT
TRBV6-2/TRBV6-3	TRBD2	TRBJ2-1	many	CASSREGLAVYNEQFF	TGTGCCAGCAGCCGAGAGGGACTAGCGGTTTACAATGAGCAGTTCTTC
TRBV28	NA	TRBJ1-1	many	CASSRRQNEAFF	TGTGCCAGCAGTCGTCGACAAAATGAAGCTTTCTTT